The clone carrying this TCR beta chain was seen once. Its matching antigen is unknown. Cultured CD4+ T cell DNA underwent sequencing with the Oncomine TCR Beta short-read assay. TCRdb reanalysed the PCR reads using MiXCR and keeps one entry per CDR3 protein. The sample has some 19,000 distinct CDR3 sequences, about two fifths seen once. The data originate from a study of vaccination and CD4 T cells after COVID-19. The study, taken as a whole, reports: The cohort comprised relatively few convalescent patients, and no early post-infection timepoints were analyzed.

Looked up from germline, CDR1 is SGHRS and CDR2 is YFSETQ. This CDR3 has 14 amino acids. Losses at the gene ends were 0 bases for V and 3 bases for J; bases not matched to a gene: 1. As for treatment: approximately 9-day PBMC culture with coronavirus spike peptide pools or control peptides (ViraFEST assay). Expanded clonotypes were found by TCR sequencing after peptide-pool stimulation (ViraFEST). The TCR sequence derives from a human donor with COVID-19. What was sequenced was cultured CD4+ T cells from blood. V gene TRBV5-1 combines with J gene TRBJ1-1, with 8 bases matching TRBD1. The CDR3 loop reads CASSLVQGDTEAFF. CDR3 nucleotide sequence: TGCGCCAGCAGCTTGGTACAGGGGGACACTGAAGCTTTCTTT.